Listed here are 21 T cell receptor beta chains from one sample, sequenced in a study of T cell responses to AZD1222 COVID-19 vaccine. Sequenced by immunoSEQ multiplex PCR; TCRdb stores in-frame clones only, minus some. In the table there are 110,000 to 150,000 clones, 93% of which are singletons. Sequencing used peripheral blood, obtained on day 0 of AZD1222 vaccination. These receptors originate from an adult in good health.

As for this clone: One end of the junction fails to match germline, which may point to a read error. The rearrangement uses TRBV6-5 and TRBJ2-7, with D perhaps TRBD1 or TRBD2 (5 bases each). The length of the CDR3 is 14 residues. CDR1 and CDR2 (germline): MNHEY, SVGAGI. DNA of the CDR3: TGTGCCAGCAGTACTGACTCAGGGACCTACGGGCAGTACTTC. This encodes CASSTDSGTYGQYF.

The V and J genes are TRBV5-4 and TRBJ2-6; D remains ambiguous. V shed 0 bases and J shed 2 bases, with 0 bases lying between them. Germline V gene sequence: CDR1 SGHNT, CDR2 YYREEE (reference sequence). The CDR3 consists of 13 residues. The CDR3, as DNA: TGTGCCAGCAGCTTGGCTGGGGCCAACGTCCTGACTTTC. It translates to CASSLAGANVLTF.

The count of this clone is one. The chain recombines TRBV20-1 with TRBJ2-5; D uncertain. Germline lookup yields CDR1 DFQATT and CDR2 SNEGSKA (reference sequence). CDR3 size: 14 residues. The V and J ends lost 3 bases and 1 base respectively, with 12 bases between them. The CDR3 protein is CSASGYEIQETQYF. The CDR3 coding sequence is TGCAGTGCTAGTGGTTACGAAATCCAAGAGACCCAGTACTTC.

This chain links TRBV5-6 with TRBJ2-1, with 9 positions matching TRBD2. This CDR3 has 17 residues. The junction had 6 bases not matched to a gene; V was cut back by 2 bases and J by 0 bases. Looked up from germline, CDR1 is SGHDT and CDR2 is YYEEEE. CDR3 amino acids: CASSFWLAGLSYNEQFF. The CDR3, as DNA: TGTGCCAGCAGCTTTTGGCTAGCGGGACTCTCCTACAATGAGCAGTTCTTC.

The genes are TRBV18 and TRBJ2-2, with 7 bases that match TRBD2. Unmatched junction bases numbered 4, after V lost 3 bases and J lost 0 bases. CDR1 is KGHSH and CDR2 is LQKENI in the germline V gene. This CDR3 has 16 residues. The CDR3 loop reads CASSPVAGANTGELFF. CDR3 DNA: TGTGCCAGCTCACCTGTAGCGGGCGCGAACACCGGGGAGCTGTTTTTT.

The chain employs TRBV12-3 or TRBV12-4 and TRBJ1-4; D ambiguous. The CDR3 extends over 13 amino acids. Trimming took off 3 bases at V and 7 bases at J, with 9 bases between the two ends. The DNA for the CDR3 is TGTGCCAGCAGTTTCCGGGGAGGTGAAAAACTGTTTTTT. As protein: CASSFRGGEKLFF.

The DNA for the CDR3 is TGTGCCAGCAGTGAAGCGAGGACAGGGCGATATGGCTACACCTTC. Protein product: CASSEARTGRYGYTF. The chain has TRBV2 and TRBJ1-2, with 8 bases aligning to TRBD1. Germline CDR1 is SNHLY and CDR2 is FYNNEI. The CDR3 is 15 residues long. The J segment lost 5 bases and the V segment lost 0 bases, leaving 5 bases of the junction unmatched.

J is TRBJ2-7 and V is TRBV12-3 or TRBV12-4, with D hard to call. This CDR3 is 13 amino acids long. Trimming shortened V by 5 bases and J by 3 bases, and 11 bases separated the two germline ends. CDR3 coding DNA: TGTGCCAGCAGTCAGGTTAGAAACTACGAGCAGTACTTC. Its translation: CASSQVRNYEQYF.

Worth noting for this clone: Other DNA sequences from this sample encode an identical CDR3 as well. The chain couples TRBV5-1 to TRBJ2-7; 8 bases are shared with TRBD1. The V gene's germline CDR1 is SGHRS and CDR2 YFSETQ. V lost 4 bases to trimming and J lost 6 bases; unmatched junction nucleotides: 6. The CDR3 length is 13 residues. The CDR3 reads CASSPGQGGEQYF. The CDR3 nucleotides are TGCGCCAGCAGCCCTGGACAGGGCGGCGAGCAGTACTTC.

This chain uses TRBV4-1 with TRBJ2-1; TRBD1 agrees at 10 bases. The V segment lost 3 bases and the J segment 10 bases; nucleotides outside the gene matches: 6. CDR1 and CDR2 (germline): MGHRA, YSYEKL. The CDR3 length is 14 residues. The CDR3, as DNA: TGCGCCAGCAGCCAGGGACAGGGGCTTTACGAGCAGTTCTTC. Translating it yields CASSQGQGLYEQFF.

The CDR3 DNA follows: TGCAGCGTTGAGTCCCCGGAGGGGGCCGAGCAGTACTTC. It codes for CSVESPEGAEQYF. The chain is built from TRBV29-1 and TRBJ2-7, with D perhaps TRBD1 (7 bases). Germline V gives CDR1 SQVTM, CDR2 ANQGSEA. V was shortened by 3 bases and J by 6 bases, with 15 bases between the two germline ends. The CDR3 is 13 amino acids.

The chain is built from TRBV7-9 and TRBJ2-1, with D possibly being TRBD2 (5 bases). Per the germline V gene, CDR1 is SEHNR and CDR2 is FQNEAQ (reference sequence). The CDR3 has 17 residues. Between the trimmed V and J ends, which lost 2 bases and 4 bases, there was a span of 18 bases. The DNA of the CDR3 is TGTGCCAGCAGCTTATTTGGTGTGAGAACGGGATACAATGAGCAGTTCTTC. This encodes CASSLFGVRTGYNEQFF.

The rearrangement uses TRBV4-2 and TRBJ2-1, with TRBD2 matching over 8 bases. CDR1 LGHNA and CDR2 YNFKEQ come from the germline V gene. The CDR3 sequence is 16 residues long. Unmatched junction bases numbered 5, after V lost 0 bases and J lost 4 bases. The CDR3 DNA reads as TGTGCCAGCAGCCAAGATCTCCTAGCGGGTTACAATGAGCAGTTCTTC. The encoded protein is CASSQDLLAGYNEQFF.

V usage is TRBV5-1 and J usage is TRBJ2-2; maybe TRBD2 (6 bases). Per the germline V gene, CDR1 is SGHRS and CDR2 is YFSETQ. V shed 2 bases and J shed 2 bases, with 13 bases lying between them. The CDR3 has 16 residues. The CDR3: CASSLTGTFNTGELFF. CDR3 nucleotides: TGCGCCAGCAGCTTAACCGGGACTTTTAACACCGGGGAGCTGTTTTTT.

A single count supports this clone. J is TRBJ2-1 and V is TRBV19; a weak D match, TRBD2 (5 bases). The CDR3 loop spans 16 amino acids. Trimming took off 5 bases at V and 8 bases at J, with 22 bases between the two ends. Germline V CDR1 and CDR2: LNHDA, SQIVND (reference sequence). The CDR3 region is CASSVFRESALDEQFF. The CDR3 coding sequence is TGTGCCAGTAGTGTTTTTCGGGAATCCGCCTTGGATGAGCAGTTCTTC.

The chain uses TRBV6-5 and TRBJ1-2, with D unclear. This CDR3 is built from 14 residues. With 5 bases removed from V and 4 bases from J, the gap between germline ends came to 14 bases. Germline CDR1 is MNHEY and CDR2 is SVGAGI. DNA of the CDR3: TGTGCCAGCAGTACCGAGCGGAGGACCTATGGCTACACCTTC. Its protein product is CASSTERRTYGYTF.

This chain links TRBV6-1 with TRBJ2-3; D not certain. The CDR3 has 15 residues. Germline loops: CDR1 MNHNS, CDR2 SASEGT. Trimming shortened V by 0 bases and J by 8 bases, and 15 bases separated the two germline ends. The CDR3, as DNA: TGTGCCAGCAGTGAAGCGAGGTTTAGATCAGCTACGCAGTATTTT. Its translation: CASSEARFRSATQYF.

The V and J genes are TRBV27 and TRBJ2-5; tentatively, D is TRBD2 (6 bases). From germline, CDR1 is MNHEY and CDR2 SMNVEV (reference sequence). The CDR3 runs to 14 residues. With 0 bases removed from V and 5 bases from J, the gap between germline ends came to 10 bases. CDR3: CASSLSLEGETQYF. Written as DNA, the CDR3 is TGTGCCAGCAGTTTATCCTTGGAGGGGGAGACCCAGTACTTC.

The chain joins TRBV20-1 to TRBJ2-7; unclear D gene. The CDR3 has 11 residues. Deletions cut 6 bases from V and 3 bases from J, with 9 bases between. Germline V gene lookup returns CDR1 DFQATT and CDR2 SNEGSKA (reference sequence). DNA for the CDR3: TGCAGTGCGACTCAAGACTACGAGCAGTACTTC. It is translated as CSATQDYEQYF.

A single count supports this clone. This chain joins TRBV4-1 and TRBJ2-1, with D maybe TRBD1 (5 bases). The CDR3 has 16 amino acids. V lost 0 bases to trimming and J lost 0 bases, with 9 bases between them. Looked up from germline, CDR1 is MGHRA and CDR2 is YSYEKL. DNA for the CDR3: TGCGCCAGCAGCCAAGATCAAAGGGGCTCCTACAATGAGCAGTTCTTC. Protein product: CASSQDQRGSYNEQFF.

The chain uses TRBV6-4 and TRBJ2-3; D is perhaps TRBD1 or TRBD2 (5 bases each). CDR1 MRHNA and CDR2 SNTAGT come from the germline V gene. Trimming stripped 6 bases from V and 0 bases from J, with 10 bases between. This CDR3 is 14 amino acids long. The CDR3: CASSGDGSTDTQYF. The CDR3 coding sequence is TGTGCCAGCAGCGGGGACGGCAGCACAGATACGCAGTATTTT.